The T cell receptor beta chain described here comes from a study of cytomegalovirus exposure and HLA in healthy donors. General study points: Sequences of the TCR beta chain were said to predict the HLA-A and HLA-B alleles of most subjects accurately.

The CDR3 runs to 14 residues. The germline V gene has CDR1 SGHNT and CDR2 YENEEA. Germline trimming cut 5 bases from V and 7 bases from J; bases unmatched to any gene: 6. In the PCR, 60 Vbeta and 13 Jbeta primers were used. Only in-frame clones appear in the TCRdb table, and some are missing; sequencing was by immunoSEQ multiplex PCR. The data hold 150,000 to 200,000 clones, with 65% to 80% observed a single time. Notes on this clone: Its antigen is currently unknown.

This receptor was identified in a man between 18 and 29 years old in good health and CMV-seropositive. Specimen: PBMCs. The chain is built from TRBV11-3 and TRBJ2-2, with 8 bases lining up with TRBD2. CDR3 sequence reads: CASSPGRGVGELFF. CDR3 coding DNA: TGTGCCAGCAGCCCCGGGCGGGGGGTCGGGGAGCTGTTTTTT.